This T cell receptor beta chain was profiled in a study of blood T cell repertoires in COVID-19 (dated by TCRdb to the early 2020s). Concerning the study at large: The collaborator samples originated in the United States, Italy and Spain and spanned the acute and convalescent phases of COVID-19. Nearly every sample came with metadata listing a de-identified subject ID, COVID-19 status, age in years and sex. The material from the prospective study consisted of cDNA or gDNA derived from T cells, B-cell-depleted T cells, or PBMCs. The repertoires were made available in a free public database intended to serve as a resource for research on the immune response to SARS-CoV-2. Where available, HLA class I and class II types were taken from metadata supplied by the sample provider and were not determined by assay-based typing. The samples were drawn from the first 160 participants of the ongoing ImmuneRACE study and from 950 to 1,500 subjects provided by 6 global collaborators. Subjects who had been exposed to COVID-19, were actively infected with it, or had recovered from it provided the deeply sampled blood TCRbeta repertoires that made up the dataset. The paper's findings and limits, for the study overall: The quantity of clinical and demographic metadata differed by source and by participant and was supplied without curation.

Collaborating institutions collected whole blood in K2EDTA tubes following their own protocols. For TCRbeta analysis, collaborators shipped samples as frozen whole blood, isolated PBMCs, or DNA extracted from either of those sample types. Trimming leaves V shorter by 8 bases and J shorter by 4 bases, with the junction holding 10 bases beyond the gene matches. Inclusive of the bounding cysteine and phenylalanine, the CDR3 is 14 residues long. The DNA shown is the 42-base CDR3, in frame from base 1. The germline V gene (reference sequence) gives CDR1 as MNHEY and CDR2 as SMNVEV. The immunoSEQ Assay, a bias-controlled multiplex PCR, was used to amplify TCRbeta CDR3 regions from genomic DNA. As for the authors' bioinformatics: The number of nucleated cells in each sample was estimated by amplification of reference gene primers within the assay. To quantify the absolute abundance of each unique TCRbeta CDR3 rearrangement, sequence reads were collapsed and filtered. For each sample, productive Simpson clonality was calculated by taking the square root of Simpson's diversity index across productive rearrangements. TCRdb obtained this table from immuneACCESS and retained in-frame rearrangements with V and J assigned. These tables miss some clones; where compared with another copy, unresolved V genes account for less than half of the shortfall, and the remainder is unexplained. D and trimming come from the DNA, and the V and J calls and clone size come from that table. The sample table records about 150,000 clones; 84% of these occur just once. The ten largest clones capture around 6.7% of the sample.

Details on this clone: What this receptor recognizes is not known. Base qualities are not provided; no much larger clone lies one nucleotide away.

The chain links TRBV27 with TRBJ1-2; 7 junctional bases match TRBD1. Sequencing input: peripheral blood. The clonotype was recovered from a woman between 45 and 65 years old in a cohort sampled during active or convalescent COVID-19. Here the CDR3 is given as CASGGTGTAYGYTF. The DNA reads as follows: TGTGCCAGCGGGGGGACCGGGACAGCCTATGGCTACACCTTC.